This TCR beta chain appears in the sequencing data of a study of cytomegalovirus exposure and HLA in healthy donors. Study information: The study placed 70% to 90% of its roughly 400 genotyped donors in the Caucasian-associated ancestry cluster.

PCR amplification relied on 60 Vbeta primers (plus 13 Jbeta primers). Clones were sequenced by immunoSEQ multiplex PCR, and TCRdb holds only the in-frame ones, with some missing. The table shows 72,000 or so clones, with 70% to 85% occurring only once. The TCR was taken from a human donor in good health. The sequencing sample was made of PBMCs.

The CDR3 sequence: CASSFRARAGNEQFF. The DNA of the CDR3 is TGTGCCAGCAGCTTCAGGGCTAGGGCAGGCAATGAGCAGTTCTTC. The chain couples TRBV13 to TRBJ2-1; tentatively, D is TRBD1 (5 bases). V lost 3 bases and J lost 6, with 15 bases in between. CDR3 size: 15 residues. Looked up from germline, CDR1 is PRHDT and CDR2 is FYEKMQ (reference sequence).